This record concerns one T cell receptor (beta chain) sequence. This record belongs to a study of blood T cell repertoires in COVID-19. Study information: Acute and convalescent COVID-19 samples came from the United States, Italy and Spain.

Recruited during active infection, patients (from Seattle) were subsequently followed longitudinally. TCRdb keeps only in-frame clones here, not all; method: immunoSEQ multiplex PCR. Of about 230,000 clones in the sample, nearly 85% were seen once. The V and J ends lost 4 bases and 0 bases, in that order; junction bases with no gene match: 7. The CDR3 loop spans 18 amino acids. From germline, CDR1 is SGDLS and CDR2 YYNGEE. The chain has TRBV9 and TRBJ2-5; 15 bases map to TRBD2. This clonotype originated in a woman aged 25 to 39 with COVID-19, enrolled during active disease. The specimen sequenced was peripheral blood. The CDR3 sequence: CASSIGTSGGPYQETQYF. CDR3 sequence (DNA): TGTGCCAGCAGCATCGGGACTAGCGGGGGGCCCTACCAAGAGACCCAGTACTTC.